The rows below give T cell receptor beta chains drawn from one sample of a study of Ad26.COV2.S vaccination and SARS-CoV-2 variants. The repertoire was sequenced with immunoSEQ multiplex PCR; TCRdb's copy has only in-frame clones and lacks some. This table holds roughly 270,000 clones, about 89% found once. Here the sequenced sample was peripheral blood, taken in a trial of Ad26.COV2.S vaccine versus placebo. The receptors were gathered from a person aged 18-60 years who received the Ad26.COV2.S COVID-19 vaccine or a placebo. The CDR3 runs from the conserved cysteine through the conserved F or W. Fields, in order: CDR3 protein, CDR3 DNA, D gene, V gene, J gene, clone size. A D gene is named only where the DNA matches it firmly. The size of a clone is reported for some rows only, either as once, few or many, or as a class for expanded clones.

CDR3: CASSLTVSSTDTQYF; DNA: TGCGCCAGCAGCTTGACCGTCAGTTCCACAGATACGCAGTATTTT; D: NA; V: TRBV5-1; J: TRBJ2-3; size: few
CDR3: CASSGGARLNTEAFF; DNA: TGTGCCAGTAGCGGGGGGGCGCGATTAAACACTGAAGCTTTCTTT; D: NA; V: TRBV19; J: TRBJ1-1; size: NA
CDR3: CTSSQNPFTSAGSYEQYF; DNA: TGCACCAGCAGCCAAAATCCCTTTACCTCGGCGGGGTCCTACGAGCAGTACTTC; D: NA; V: TRBV1; J: TRBJ2-7; size: NA
CDR3: CASSLLRGEQFF; DNA: TGTGCCAGCAGCCTTCTCAGGGGTGAGCAGTTCTTC; D: NA; V: TRBV3-1/TRBV3-2; J: TRBJ2-1; size: NA
CDR3: CASSLGNEQFF; DNA: TGTGCCAGCAGCTTAGGTAATGAGCAGTTCTTC; D: NA; V: TRBV7-9; J: TRBJ2-1; size: NA
CDR3: CAGVGQMNTEAFF; DNA: TGTGCGGGTGTTGGGCAGATGAACACTGAAGCTTTCTTT; D: NA; V: TRBV2; J: TRBJ1-1; size: NA
CDR3: CASSYSLQGAYEQYF; DNA: TGTGCCAGCAGTTACTCGCTGCAGGGGGCCTACGAGCAGTACTTC; D: TRBD1; V: TRBV6-5; J: TRBJ2-7; size: NA
CDR3: CASSLVPRGSAYEQYF; DNA: TGCGCCAGCAGCTTGGTTCCAAGGGGGTCTGCGTACGAGCAGTACTTC; D: NA; V: TRBV5-1; J: TRBJ2-7; size: NA
CDR3: CASGLERHGEQFF; DNA: TGTGCTAGTGGGCTAGAACGACATGGTGAGCAGTTCTTC; D: NA; V: TRBV12-5; J: TRBJ2-1; size: NA
CDR3: CASSPRLAGGTYNEQFF; DNA: TGTGCCAGCAGCCCCCGACTAGCGGGAGGTACCTACAATGAGCAGTTCTTC; D: TRBD2; V: TRBV7-9; J: TRBJ2-1; size: few
CDR3: CASSLWGRGETFF; DNA: TGTGCCAGCAGTTTGTGGGGCAGGGGGGAAACTTTCTTT; D: TRBD1; V: TRBV28; J: TRBJ1-1; size: NA
CDR3: CASRGKGRSGNTIYF; DNA: TGTGCCAGCAGAGGGAAAGGGCGATCTGGAAACACCATATATTTT; D: NA; V: TRBV6-5; J: TRBJ1-3; size: NA
CDR3: CASSEGQGTNIQYF; DNA: TGTGCCAGCAGTGAAGGACAGGGGACAAACATTCAGTACTTC; D: TRBD1; V: TRBV6-1; J: TRBJ2-4; size: NA
CDR3: CASSLIDEQFF; DNA: TGTGCCAGCAGCCTAATAGATGAGCAGTTCTTC; D: NA; V: TRBV7-9; J: TRBJ2-1; size: NA
CDR3: CASSAQVETQYF; DNA: TGTGCCAGCAGCGCCCAGGTAGAGACCCAGTACTTC; D: NA; V: TRBV3-1/TRBV3-2; J: TRBJ2-5; size: once
CDR3: CASSLGQNNSPLHF; DNA: TGTGCCAGCAGTTTAGGGCAGAATAATTCACCCCTCCACTTT; D: NA; V: TRBV27; J: TRBJ1-6; size: NA
CDR3: CATRLPLAGKNIQYF; DNA: TGTGCCACCAGACTACCTCTAGCGGGAAAAAACATTCAGTACTTC; D: TRBD2; V: TRBV24-1; J: TRBJ2-4; size: NA
CDR3: CASSSLSGTSYEQYF; DNA: TGTGCCAGCAGTTCACTATCCGGGACTAGCTACGAGCAGTACTTC; D: TRBD2; V: TRBV6-5; J: TRBJ2-7; size: NA
CDR3: CASSLVGEASTIYF; DNA: TGTGCCAGCAGCCTCGTGGGGGAAGCCAGCACCATATATTTT; D: NA; V: TRBV3-1/TRBV3-2; J: TRBJ1-3; size: NA
CDR3: CASSQSAGGWYGYTF; DNA: TGCGCCAGCAGCCAATCAGCAGGGGGCTGGTATGGCTACACCTTC; D: TRBD1; V: TRBV4-3; J: TRBJ1-2; size: NA
CDR3: CASSIPLLALRNIQYF; DNA: TGTGCCAGTAGTATCCCCCTACTAGCGCTGAGAAACATTCAGTACTTC; D: TRBD2; V: TRBV19; J: TRBJ2-4; size: NA
CDR3: CASSLGASGTALEQYF; DNA: TGCGCCAGCAGCTTGGGCGCGTCAGGGACAGCTCTCGAGCAGTACTTC; D: TRBD1; V: TRBV5-1; J: TRBJ2-7; size: NA
CDR3: CSVIAIKAVKGSEMNTEAFF; DNA: TGCAGCGTTATAGCAATAAAAGCCGTAAAGGGGTCTGAGATGAACACTGAAGCTTTCTTT; D: NA; V: TRBV29-1; J: TRBJ1-1; size: NA
CDR3: CASSQGPGLAGGGNEQFF; DNA: TGTGCCAGCAGCCAGGGCCCGGGACTAGCGGGAGGTGGCAATGAGCAGTTCTTC; D: TRBD2; V: TRBV3-1/TRBV3-2; J: TRBJ2-1; size: once
CDR3: CASSVGGGDTQYF; DNA: TGTGCCAGCAGCGTAGGTGGGGGGGATACGCAGTATTTT; D: NA; V: TRBV9; J: TRBJ2-3; size: NA
CDR3: CASSLSGDRGGYEQYF; DNA: TGTGCCAGCAGCTTGTCCGGGGACAGGGGAGGGTACGAGCAGTACTTC; D: TRBD1; V: TRBV5-4; J: TRBJ2-7; size: NA
CDR3: CASSLGEGQGGYTF; DNA: TGTGCCAGCAGCTTAGGGGAGGGACAGGGCGGCTACACCTTC; D: TRBD1; V: TRBV7-9; J: TRBJ1-2; size: NA
CDR3: CASAQGQGFGNQPQHF; DNA: TGTGCTAGTGCCCAGGGACAGGGTTTTGGCAATCAGCCCCAGCATTTT; D: TRBD1; V: TRBV12-5; J: TRBJ1-5; size: NA
CDR3: CASSVAGGQAYSTDTQYF; DNA: TGTGCCAGCAGCGTAGCGGGGGGGCAAGCCTACAGCACAGATACGCAGTATTTT; D: TRBD2; V: TRBV9; J: TRBJ2-3; size: once
CDR3: CASSPATGDPGLYEKLFF; DNA: TGTGCCAGCAGCCCGGCGACAGGGGACCCTGGACTCTATGAAAAACTGTTTTTT; D: TRBD1; V: TRBV7-9; J: TRBJ1-4; size: NA
CDR3: CARSVGGGGTGTGTDTQYF; DNA: TGTGCCCGCAGCGTAGGAGGGGGGGGGACTGGGACAGGGACGGATACGCAGTATTTT; D: TRBD1; V: TRBV9; J: TRBJ2-3; size: NA
CDR3: CASSVVLEGWDNEQFF; DNA: TGTGCCAGCAGCGTAGTTTTGGAGGGGTGGGACAATGAGCAGTTCTTC; D: NA; V: TRBV9; J: TRBJ2-1; size: NA
CDR3: CASSRQGSYEQYF; DNA: TGTGCCAGCAGCCGGCAGGGTTCCTACGAGCAGTACTTC; D: NA; V: TRBV14; J: TRBJ2-7; size: NA
CDR3: CASSLGDRVSGTEAFF; DNA: TGTGCCAGCAGCTTAGGAGACAGGGTTTCGGGCACTGAAGCTTTCTTT; D: TRBD1; V: TRBV7-9; J: TRBJ1-1; size: NA
CDR3: CASSRGEGYTF; DNA: TGTGCCAGCAGTAGGGGGGAAGGCTACACCTTC; D: NA; V: TRBV27; J: TRBJ1-2; size: NA
CDR3: CAAWREAGAHEQYF; DNA: TGTGCCGCCTGGAGGGAAGCGGGAGCCCACGAGCAGTACTTC; D: TRBD2; V: TRBV30; J: TRBJ2-7; size: NA
CDR3: CASSPGFRYGYTF; DNA: TGTGCCAGCAGTCCGGGGTTTCGGTATGGCTACACCTTC; D: NA; V: TRBV7-2; J: TRBJ1-2; size: NA
CDR3: CASSFLGQGVYEQYF; DNA: TGTGCCAGCAGCTTTTTGGGACAGGGAGTCTACGAGCAGTACTTC; D: TRBD1; V: TRBV5-6; J: TRBJ2-7; size: once
CDR3: CASSYSSLGHTEAFF; DNA: TGTGCCAGCAGTTACTCGAGCCTGGGCCACACTGAAGCTTTCTTT; D: NA; V: TRBV6-5; J: TRBJ1-1; size: NA
CDR3: CSVQTGGSTEAFF; DNA: TGCAGCGTCCAGACAGGGGGAAGCACTGAAGCTTTCTTT; D: TRBD1; V: TRBV29-1; J: TRBJ1-1; size: NA
CDR3: CASSSAVGTGELFF; DNA: TGTGCCAGCAGCTCCGCCGTTGGAACCGGGGAGCTGTTTTTT; D: NA; V: TRBV5-4; J: TRBJ2-2; size: NA
CDR3: CASSIPRSGANVLTF; DNA: TGTGCCAGTAGTATCCCCCGCTCTGGGGCCAACGTCCTGACTTTC; D: NA; V: TRBV19; J: TRBJ2-6; size: NA
CDR3: CASSHRVVNYGYTF; DNA: TGTGCCAGCAGTCACCGAGTGGTTAACTATGGCTACACCTTC; D: NA; V: TRBV7-2; J: TRBJ1-2; size: NA
CDR3: CASSSRLSPTEAFF; DNA: TGTGCCAGCAGCTCCCGACTGAGCCCCACTGAAGCTTTCTTT; D: NA; V: TRBV5-4; J: TRBJ1-1; size: NA
CDR3: CASSFGLAVDTQYF; DNA: TGTGCCAGCAGCTTTGGACTAGCGGTAGATACGCAGTATTTT; D: TRBD2; V: TRBV7-2; J: TRBJ2-3; size: NA
CDR3: CASSFTGAEAFF; DNA: TGTGCCAGCAGCTTTACAGGGGCGGAAGCTTTCTTT; D: TRBD1; V: TRBV11-2; J: TRBJ1-1; size: NA